This T cell receptor beta chain came from a study of tumor-infiltrating lymphocytes in oesophageal squamous cell carcinoma. CDR1 and CDR2 (germline): WSHSY, SAAADI. The CDR3 has 14 amino acids. V was cut by 2 bases and J by 5 bases, with 9 bases left in between. Using its own MiXCR run on the PCR reads, TCRdb lists one record per CDR3 protein. The top ten clones hold 23% of a sample with roughly 17,000 distinct CDR3 sequences, 45% to 50% of them seen once. The rearrangement links TRBV10-2 to TRBJ2-2; tentatively, D is TRBD2 (6 bases). The sequence came from a male donor with esophageal squamous cell carcinoma. Sequencing input: esophageal tumor tissue. In DNA, the CDR3 is TGCGCCAGCAGTGAGGGCGGGATTACCGGGGAGCTGTTTTTT. Its protein is CASSEGGITGELFF.